The clone carrying this TCR beta chain was found a few times. Its antigen is undetermined. The same CDR3 also results from other DNA sequences found in this sample. PCR employed 60 Vbeta and 13 Jbeta primers. Repertoires were generated with immunoSEQ multiplex PCR, while TCRdb's copy carries only in-frame clones and drops some. The sample has about 150,000 clones; 80% are singletons. The data belong to a study of cytomegalovirus exposure and HLA in healthy donors. Study background: The study's early data release held 80 million to 95 million unique TCRs from HLA-typed donors. Broader study findings: The number of N-insertions in an Asian-associated ancestry cluster was reportedly below the roughly 620-donor mean in a later analysis.

The CDR3 is made up of 13 amino acids. Trimming removed 2 bases at V and 4 bases at J, with 6 bases between. Germline-derived CDR1 and CDR2 are MNHEY and SMNVEV (reference sequence). The sequenced material came from PBMCs. The receptor was isolated from a man aged 25 to 40 in good health and CMV-seropositive. V is TRBV27 and J is TRBJ2-1; maybe TRBD1 (5 bases). CDR3 in amino acids: CASSLDSYNEQFF. DNA for the CDR3: TGTGCCAGCAGTTTAGACAGTTACAATGAGCAGTTCTTC.